A single T cell receptor (beta chain) is shown here with its context. Its antigen is not identified. These data originate in a study of PD-L1 blockade in urothelial cancer. In the study overall: Between 0 and 3 prior chemotherapy regimens had been given to patients.

With V trimmed by 0 bases and J by 3 bases, 1 base remained unmatched. This CDR3 spans 15 amino acids. Germline values: CDR1 SGHKS, CDR2 YYEKEE (reference sequence). Study-level results: Where pretreatment blood TCR clonality fell below the median, better survival was predicted.

The sample's time point: peripheral blood 6 weeks after treatment start. Patient disease was locally advanced or metastatic urothelial carcinoma. Repertoires were generated with immunoSEQ multiplex PCR, while TCRdb's copy carries only in-frame clones and drops some. The data show 75,000 to 100,000 clones, 70% to 90% seen once. This material consisted of PBMCs, taken around atezolizumab (anti-PD-L1) treatment. This chain joins TRBV5-5 and TRBJ1-5, with 9 positions matching TRBD1. This receptor was identified in a man between 70 and 80 years old with urothelial cancer. CDR3 in amino acids: CASSLDRGLNQPQHF. The CDR3 DNA sequence: TGTGCCAGCAGCTTGGACAGGGGGCTCAATCAGCCCCAGCATTTT.